A selection of T cell receptor beta chains follows, all from one sample in a study of CD8+CD57+ T cells in acquired aplastic anemia. Using its own MiXCR run on the reads, TCRdb lists one record per CDR3 protein. The data contain about 270,000 distinct CDR3 sequences, 45% to 70% of them seen just once; the ten biggest clones take up 6.5% to 10%. Sequences were obtained from sorted CD4+, CD8+, or CD8+CD57+ T cells (not recorded which) from PBMCs. The receptor set was obtained from a human donor with severe aplastic anemia or a healthy control (not recorded which). Both conserved end residues are part of each CDR3. D genes are given only for firm matches. Only some rows state a clone size, as once, few, many or a class for expanded clones.

j_call | d_call | clone_size | v_call | cdr3_aa | cdr3_nt
TRBJ1-3 | NA | NA | TRBV6-2/TRBV6-3 | CASSYLRTVSGNTIYF | TGTGCCAGCAGTTACCTTCGGACAGTCTCTGGAAACACCATATATTTT
TRBJ2-7 | TRBD1 | NA | TRBV24-1 | CATSEPGTALQYF | TGTGCCACCAGTGAACCCGGGACAGCTTTGCAGTACTTC
TRBJ2-7 | NA | NA | TRBV25-1 | CASSQVPLIGSYEQYF | TGCGCCAGCAGCCAAGTGCCCCTAATCGGTTCTTACGAGCAGTACTTC
TRBJ1-1 | NA | many | TRBV5-1 | CASSLAGGTRAEAFF | TGCGCCAGCAGCTTGGCCGGGGGGACTAGGGCTGAAGCTTTCTTT
TRBJ1-2 | TRBD1 | NA | TRBV24-1 | CATSAYSGTAYGYTF | TGTGCCACCAGTGCGTATTCCGGGACAGCCTATGGCTACACCTTC
TRBJ2-1 | TRBD2 | NA | TRBV2 | CASVAGGNEQFF | TGTGCCAGTGTAGCGGGGGGGAATGAGCAGTTCTTC
TRBJ2-7 | NA | NA | TRBV19 | CASSPGAGAFYEQYF | TGTGCCAGTAGCCCCGGGGCAGGGGCGTTCTACGAGCAGTACTTC
TRBJ1-1 | NA | NA | TRBV24-1 | CATSLGDPLNTEAFF | TGTGCCACCAGTTTGGGGGATCCCCTGAACACTGAAGCTTTCTTT
TRBJ2-7 | TRBD2 | NA | TRBV20-1 | CSAVLAGEYEQYF | TGCAGTGCTGTCCTAGCGGGGGAATACGAGCAGTACTTC
TRBJ2-7 | NA | NA | TRBV7-8 | CASRHFGGVEQYF | TGTGCCAGCAGGCATTTTGGAGGGGTCGAGCAGTACTTC
TRBJ1-3 | NA | NA | TRBV19 | CASRVIGNSGNTIYF | TGTGCCAGTAGAGTTATTGGTAACTCTGGAAACACCATATATTTT
TRBJ2-7 | TRBD2 | NA | TRBV11-1 | CASSPPGLAGFEQYF | TGTGCCAGCAGCCCACCGGGACTAGCGGGGTTCGAGCAGTACTTC
TRBJ1-4 | TRBD1 | NA | TRBV6-1 | CASSEACTGVEKLFF | TGTGCCAGCAGTGAAGCATGCACAGGGGTCGAAAAACTGTTTTTT